The clone carrying this T cell receptor beta chain occurred many times. The source of the sample is a study of T cells after yellow fever vaccination. Study-wide background: Investigators used CD3, CD45RA, CCR7 and CD95 to sort the EM, EMRA, CM and Tscm memory subsets.

The ends lost 2 bases at V and 9 bases at J; junction bases unmatched: 16. The CDR3 has 16 amino acids. MiXCR, applied by TCRdb to the 5' RACE reads, yields one record per CDR3 protein. The table has thousands of distinct CDR3 sequences, approximately 5.9% seen once; the top ten hold approximately 61%. Study-wide results and caveats: Researchers noted that a small share of clonotypes showed up in both CD4 and CD8 compartments. Nearly all vaccine-responding clonotypes were undetectable in sorted memory subsets on day 0.

The specimen comprised PBMCs, either bulk or a sorted T-cell subset (CD4+, CD8+, memory, or dextramer-sorted; not recorded which), sampled less than 16 days after the first yellow fever vaccination. The sequence was obtained from a young man who received the YFV17D yellow fever vaccine. J is TRBJ2-7 and V is TRBV12-3 or TRBV12-4; TRBD1 aligns across 7 bases. For the CDR3, the DNA is TGTGCCAGCAGTTTACGGCAGAACAGGGGTAAAAACGGGCAGTACTTC. As protein: CASSLRQNRGKNGQYF.